The 27 T cell receptor beta chains in this list originate from one sample, sequenced in a study of neurological immune-mediated disorders. TCRdb analysed the 5' RACE reads with MiXCR anew, one entry per CDR3 protein. This sample yields tens of thousands of distinct CDR3 sequences, of which around a tenth are seen a single time; under 8.5% belongs to the top ten. Specimen: PBMCs. Receptors were obtained from a woman aged 25-40 years with HTLV-1-associated myelopathy (HAM/TSP).

This clonotype ranks as medium-sized. The chain combines TRBV29-1 with TRBJ1-2, with D uncertain. The CDR3 is 12 residues long. V shed 5 bases and J shed 4 bases, with 11 bases lying between them. Germline assignment: CDR1 SQVTM and CDR2 ANQGSEA. CDR3 sequence (DNA): TGCAGCGTTCATCAGGCCTCCTATGGCTACACCTTC. This codes for CSVHQASYGYTF.

This clonotype came up many times. The gene calls are TRBV5-1 and TRBJ2-3; the D is unclear. Germline lookup yields CDR1 SGHRS and CDR2 YFSETQ. The CDR3 length is 20 residues. Trimming pared 0 bases from V and 0 bases from J, leaving 23 bases between. For the CDR3, the DNA is TGCGCCAGCAGCTTGGTAGAGGCAACGGAGACTTGGCCTAGCACAGATACGCAGTATTTT. The encoded protein is CASSLVEATETWPSTDTQYF.

Comments on this clonotype: A read error may be the cause here, since a much bigger clone is one base away. The chain uses TRBV20-1 and TRBJ2-3; D is undetermined. Trimming took 4 bases from V and 6 from J, leaving 14 bases between them. Per germline, CDR1 DFQATT and CDR2 SNEGSKA (reference sequence). The CDR3 has 13 residues. The CDR3 here is CSAIGQWLDTQYF. In DNA form, the CDR3 reads TGCAGTGCTATCGGTCAGTGGCTCGATACGCAGTATTTT.

This clonotype was detected ten times or more. This chain joins TRBV20-1 and TRBJ2-3; 12 positions agree with TRBD2. After removal of 6 bases from V and 4 bases from J, the junction contained 11 bases not matched to a gene. In germline, CDR1 is DFQATT, CDR2 SNEGSKA (reference sequence). This CDR3 is built from 16 residues. The CDR3 bases are TGCAGTGCCCCTACTCCTAGCGGGGGGGCTTCAGATACGCAGTATTTT. As protein: CSAPTPSGGASDTQYF.

This clonotype was seen ten or more times. The J gene is TRBJ1-1, the V gene TRBV6-1, with no clear D. This CDR3 has 15 residues. Germline V gene sequence: CDR1 MNHNS, CDR2 SASEGT. Trimming removed 0 bases at V and 4 bases at J, with 12 bases between. The DNA of the CDR3 is TGTGCCAGCAGTGAAGCGGTAGGACCCTCCACTGAAGCTTTCTTT. Translating it yields CASSEAVGPSTEAFF.

The table lists this clonotype with many counts. The genes are TRBV15 and TRBJ2-3; TRBD2 matches 7 bases. The germline gives CDR1 LNHNV, CDR2 YYDKDF (reference sequence). Trimming cost V 1 base and J 2 bases; bases outside gene matches: 3. The CDR3 is 15 amino acids. CDR3: CATSRGAGITDTQYF. The CDR3 nucleotides are TGTGCCACCAGCAGAGGAGCGGGGATCACAGATACGCAGTATTTT.

This clonotype has at least ten counts. This chain uses TRBV20-1 with TRBJ2-3; TRBD1 matches at 7 bases. This CDR3 contains 14 residues. V shed 5 bases, J shed 6 bases, and the junction held 11 bases outside the gene matches. CDR1 and CDR2 (germline): DFQATT, SNEGSKA (reference sequence). CDR3: CSADITGVWDTQYF. CDR3 DNA sequence: TGCAGTGCTGATATTACAGGGGTATGGGATACGCAGTATTTT.

This clonotype showed up many times. The rearrangement joins TRBV5-1 to TRBJ1-1, with a weak D call TRBD1 (6 bases). Germline V gene data show CDR1 as SGHRS and CDR2 as YFSETQ. V was trimmed by 3 bases and J by 4 bases, leaving 13 bases between them. The CDR3 covers 14 residues. The CDR3 DNA reads TGCGCCAGCAGCTACCCAGGGGCCGTCACTGAAGCTTTCTTT. This sequence encodes CASSYPGAVTEAFF. The complete variable domain, with remaining parts taken from reference TRBV5-1 and TRBJ1-1, reads KAGVTQTPRYLIKTRGQQVTLSCSPISGHRSVSWYQQTPGQGLQFLFEYFSETQRNKGNFPGRFSGRQFSNSRSEMNVSTLELGDSALYLCASSYPGAVTEAFFGQGTRLTVV.

This clonotype has a count of ten or more. The chain carries TRBV7-8 and TRBJ2-7; the D is unclear. V was shortened by 0 bases and J by 1 base, with 10 bases between the two germline ends. CDR1 is SGHVS, CDR2 FQNEAQ, per germline. The CDR3 contains 15 residues. CDR3 protein: CASSLAKVSSYEQYF. CDR3 DNA: TGTGCCAGCAGCTTAGCCAAGGTTTCTTCCTACGAGCAGTACTTC. Complete variable domain (other parts from reference TRBV7-8 and TRBJ2-7): GAGVSQSPRYKVAKRGQDVALRCDPISGHVSLFWYQQALGQGPEFLTYFQNEAQLDKSGLPSDRFFAERPEGSVSTLKIQRTQQEDSAVYLCASSLAKVSSYEQYFGPGTRLTVT.

This clonotype was detected ten times or more. This chain links TRBV7-9 with TRBJ2-2; D gene unclear. The CDR3 sequence is 15 residues long. Germline V gene lookup returns CDR1 SEHNR and CDR2 FQNEAQ (reference sequence). The ends were cut back, 5 bases at V and 6 bases at J, with 16 bases in the middle. As DNA, the CDR3 is TGTGCCAGCAGCCCACAAGGACCTCCACCCGGGGAGCTGTTTTTT. Encoded protein: CASSPQGPPPGELFF.

In DNA form, the CDR3 reads TGTGCCAGCAGCCAAAGCGGGGGGGCGGCAGATACGCAGTATTTT. Amino acids: CASSQSGGAADTQYF. This rearrangement joins TRBV4-2 to TRBJ2-3, with TRBD2 identical over 10 bases. Trimming at V came to 2 bases and at J to 4 bases, leaving 3 bases not matched to a gene. There are 15 residues in the CDR3. Germline-derived CDR1 and CDR2 are LGHNA and YNFKEQ.

This clonotype was seen ten or more times. The rearrangement uses TRBV15 and TRBJ1-5, with 9 nucleotides matching TRBD1. Trimming removed 8 bases from V and 1 base from J; junction bases left unmatched: 3. The CDR3 consists of 14 residues. Germline V gene sequence: CDR1 LNHNV, CDR2 YYDKDF (reference sequence). CDR3: CATQTGGSNQPQHF. The CDR3 region has the DNA TGTGCCACCCAGACAGGGGGAAGCAATCAGCCCCAGCATTTT. The full variable domain, completed using reference TRBV15 and TRBJ1-5, is DAMVIQNPRYQVTQFGKPVTLSCSQTLNHNVMYWYQQKSSQAPKLLFHYYDKDFNNEADTPDNFQSRRPNTSFCFLDIRSPGLGDTAMYLCATQTGGSNQPQHFGDGTRLSIL.

This clonotype was picked up many times. The rearrangement uses TRBV5-6 and TRBJ2-2; 9 bases map to TRBD1. The CDR3 contains 16 residues. J was trimmed by 4 bases and V by 3 bases; bases with no gene match: 7. Germline CDR1 reads SGHDT; CDR2 reads YYEEEE. The CDR3: CASSSSGTGITGELFF. In DNA form, the CDR3 reads TGTGCCAGCAGCTCATCCGGGACAGGGATCACCGGGGAGCTGTTTTTT.

This clonotype was seen at least ten times. V and J are TRBV5-1 and TRBJ1-2; weak D call: TRBD1 (5 bases). There are 15 residues in the CDR3. With 0 bases removed from V and 5 bases from J, the gap between germline ends came to 14 bases. In germline, CDR1 is SGHRS, CDR2 YFSETQ. The CDR3 bases are TGCGCCAGCAGCTTGGGACCCAACGGGGGTTATGGCTACACCTTC. It is translated as CASSLGPNGGYGYTF.

The sample holds many counts of this clonotype. The chain has TRBV20-1 and TRBJ1-1; no reliable D call. The V gene lost 0 bases and the J gene lost 4 bases, with 9 bases spanning the gap. Looked up from germline, CDR1 is DFQATT and CDR2 is SNEGSKA (reference sequence). This CDR3 region has 13 residues. The CDR3 DNA sequence: TGCAGTGCTAGAGACCCATCTAGCACTGAAGCTTTCTTT. Residues: CSARDPSSTEAFF.

In the case of this clonotype: It is unclear where the CDR3 begins or ends on the DNA, so no DNA is shown, and the CDR3 is as TCRdb lists it. This chain connects TRBV5-1 to TRBJ2-7; the table's D call TRBD1 went unverified against the DNA. The CDR3 numbers 20 amino acids, ends counted. Germline CDR1 and CDR2: SGHRS and YFSETQ. The CDR3 reads CASSFYICSALKGPGYEQYF.

This clonotype was recorded many times. This chain links TRBV6-5 with TRBJ1-3; the match to TRBD1 covers 7 bases. Germline V gene lookup returns CDR1 MNHEY and CDR2 SVGAGI. V shed 5 bases and J 2 bases; nucleotides not matched to a gene: 6. This CDR3 has 15 amino acids. The CDR3 bases are TGTGCCAGCAGTATTGACAGGGAAGCTGGAAACACCATATATTTT. It translates to CASSIDREAGNTIYF.

This clonotype was recorded at least ten times. The chain carries TRBV15 and TRBJ2-1; TRBD2 matches at 9 bases. V was clipped by 5 bases and J by 12 bases; unmatched bases: 17. Germline V gene sequence: CDR1 LNHNV, CDR2 YYDKDF (reference sequence). This CDR3 contains 16 residues. The CDR3 sequence: CATSPPGGLAGRMQFF. The CDR3 DNA reads TGTGCCACCAGCCCCCCGGGTGGGCTAGCGGGGCGGATGCAGTTCTTC.

This clonotype was counted many times. The chain uses TRBV19 and TRBJ2-3; D possibly corresponds to TRBD1 (6 bases). This CDR3 is built from 14 residues. Germline assignment: CDR1 LNHDA and CDR2 SQIVND (reference sequence). V lost 8 bases, J lost 3 bases, and 15 bases lay in between. CDR3 DNA sequence: TGTGCCAGTGGAAACAGGGAAACGACAGATACGCAGTATTTT. This translates into CASGNRETTDTQYF.

This clonotype showed up many times. The chain links TRBV3-1 to TRBJ2-7; no clear D. Germline V gives CDR1 LGHDT, CDR2 YNNKEL (reference sequence). Deletions cut 3 bases from V and 0 bases from J, with 9 bases between. The CDR3 is 14 residues long. CDR3 sequence (DNA): TGTGCCAGCAGCCATACTGCCAGCTCCTACGAGCAGTACTTC. Translated, it gives CASSHTASSYEQYF.

The rearrangement links TRBV7-8 to TRBJ2-5; 7 positions agree with TRBD2. V dropped 6 bases and J dropped 4; count of bases not matched to a gene: 11. Germline V gene lookup returns CDR1 SGHVS and CDR2 FQNEAQ. The CDR3 is 15 amino acids. CDR3 nucleotide sequence: TGTGCCAGCAGTCTTCCTAGGGGAGGGCGAGAGACCCAGTACTTC. Translating gives CASSLPRGGRETQYF.

The chain has TRBV20-1 and TRBJ2-5, with D possibly matching TRBD1 (7 bases). The CDR3 has 15 residues. Trimming removed 4 bases at V and 5 bases at J, with 20 bases between. Looked up from germline, CDR1 is DFQATT and CDR2 is SNEGSKA (reference sequence). The DNA for the CDR3 is TGCAGTGCTAACCCCCGACAGGGAGGTAGGGAGACCCAGTACTTC. This codes for CSANPRQGGRETQYF.

The table lists this clonotype with many counts. The chain has TRBV20-1 and TRBJ1-1; maybe TRBD1 (5 bases). This CDR3 comprises 13 residues. Per the germline V gene, CDR1 is DFQATT and CDR2 is SNEGSKA (reference sequence). Deletions cut 2 bases from V and 5 bases from J, with 12 bases between. CDR3 DNA sequence: TGCAGTGCTAGAAGGGGCCGTTGGACTGAAGCTTTCTTT. Translated, it gives CSARRGRWTEAFF.

This clonotype was counted ten times or more. V and J are TRBV20-1 and TRBJ2-2, with D perhaps TRBD2 (6 bases). The CDR3 consists of 15 residues. Germline V lookup: CDR1 DFQATT, CDR2 SNEGSKA (reference sequence). The ends were cut back, 3 bases at V and 2 bases at J, with 13 bases in the middle. The CDR3 nucleotides are TGCAGTGCTAGGCGCCGAGGACTAAACACCGGGGAGCTGTTTTTT. It encodes CSARRRGLNTGELFF.

This clonotype was seen many times. This chain joins TRBV5-1 and TRBJ1-4; a possible D gene is TRBD1 (5 bases). Deletions cut 4 bases from V and 3 bases from J, with 16 bases between. Germline CDR1 SGHRS, CDR2 YFSETQ. The CDR3 totals 16 residues. As DNA, the CDR3 is TGCGCCAGCAGCACCGGAGACAGCGCTGCTAATGAAAAACTGTTTTTT. Amino acids: CASSTGDSAANEKLFF.

This clonotype showed up many times. The gene calls are TRBV7-2 and TRBJ1-3, with D possibly TRBD1 on 6 matching bases. V was trimmed by 1 base and J by 5 bases, leaving 12 bases between them. Germline V CDR1 and CDR2: SGHTA, FQGNSA. This CDR3 comprises 15 residues. The CDR3 loop is CASSLDTGLRNTIYF. CDR3 sequence (DNA): TGTGCCAGCAGCTTAGATACAGGGTTGCGAAACACCATATATTTT.

This clonotype was seen at least ten times. J is TRBJ2-3 and V is TRBV5-1, with D possibly being TRBD2 (6 bases). From germline, CDR1 is SGHRS and CDR2 YFSETQ. CDR3 size: 14 residues. V lost 3 bases and J 0 bases, leaving 8 bases between the germline ends. In DNA, the CDR3 is TGCGCCAGCAGCTCGGGGGAGAGCACAGATACGCAGTATTTT. Encoded protein: CASSSGESTDTQYF.